These 5 T cell receptor beta chains were sequenced from one sample in a study of T cell changes during pregnancy in multiple sclerosis. TCRdb's copy holds only in-frame clones and misses some; the assay was immunoSEQ multiplex PCR. The data show about 38,000 clones, with around 90% seen just once and 9.5% to 13% held by the top ten. Specimen: CD8+ T cells from peripheral blood mononuclear cells, collected after pregnancy. The source of these receptors is a female donor with multiple sclerosis, enrolled in a pregnancy study.

About this clone itself: The DNA is omitted, as the CDR3 cannot be located on it reliably, and the CDR3 follows TCRdb's listing. The chain has TRBV5-1 and TRBJ2-2; the tabulated D call, TRBD1, remains unverified against the DNA. Both ends counted, the CDR3 spans 14 residues. Looked up from germline, CDR1 is SGHRS and CDR2 is YFSETQ. The CDR3 protein is CASSLAFGQGELFF.

This chain joins TRBV7-9 and TRBJ1-3; D ambiguous. Germline V gene lookup returns CDR1 SEHNR and CDR2 FQNEAQ (reference sequence). Trimming pared 7 bases from V and 4 bases from J, leaving 14 bases between. This CDR3 contains 14 residues. The CDR3 sequence: CASNPERPGNTIYF. CDR3 nucleotides: TGTGCCAGCAATCCGGAGAGGCCCGGAAACACCATATATTTT.

This clone was detected only once. This chain joins TRBV5-1 and TRBJ2-7, with 10 bases lining up with TRBD1. The CDR3 length is 15 residues. With 3 bases clipped from V and 2 bases from J, the junction kept 5 bases outside the gene matches. Germline V gene data show CDR1 as SGHRS and CDR2 as YFSETQ. The CDR3 here is CASSSPGTGAYEQYF. CDR3 DNA sequence: TGCGCCAGCAGCTCCCCCGGGACAGGGGCCTACGAGCAGTACTTC.

V and J are TRBV9 and TRBJ1-1, with D possibly matching TRBD1 (5 bases). Trimming removed 3 bases from V and 4 bases from J, with 19 bases in between. CDR1 SGDLS and CDR2 YYNGEE come from the germline V gene. The CDR3 runs 16 residues. The chain's CDR3 is CASSAPLGGTSTEAFF. The CDR3 DNA follows: TGTGCCAGCAGCGCCCCATTAGGCGGGACGAGCACTGAAGCTTTCTTT.

This chain links TRBV30 with TRBJ2-1; possibly TRBD2 for D (6 bases). V was clipped by 3 bases and J by 8 bases, with 14 bases between them. Germline lookup yields CDR1 GTSNPN and CDR2 SVGIG (reference sequence). CDR3 length: 13 residues. The DNA of the CDR3 is TGTGCCTGGAGCTGGACTAACCCCCATGAGCAGTTCTTC. The encoded protein is CAWSWTNPHEQFF. The variable domain in full, completed from reference TRBV30 and TRBJ2-1, reads SQTIHQWPATLVQPVGSPLSLECTVEGTSNPNLYWYRQAAGRGLQLLFYSVGIGQISSEVPQNLSASRPQDRQFILSSKKLLLSDSGFYLCAWSWTNPHEQFFGPGTRLTVL.